This entry features one TCR beta chain sequence. Its antigen is still unknown. No quality values exist for individual bases; no much larger clone is one base distant. The data originate from a study of T cell changes during pregnancy in multiple sclerosis (dated by TCRdb to the late 2010s). Regarding the research as a whole: The study examined how the T cell repertoire changed over the course of pregnancy in women with multiple sclerosis.

According to the germline V gene (reference sequence), CDR1 reads SGHKS and CDR2 reads YYEKEE. The CDR3, from cysteine to phenylalanine, totals 16 residues. Only the CDR3 DNA stays, 48 bases, in frame from base 1. Deletion took 5 bases off V and 8 bases off J, with a span of 22 bases between the germline ends. Libraries were made using the immunoSEQ multiplex PCR assay. The table was pulled from immuneACCESS by TCRdb, which kept in-frame rearrangements only. Such tables lose some clones; where checked, under half of the loss comes from unresolved V genes, and the rest has no known cause. The sample table records around 67,000 clones; 90% of these occur just once. Jointly, the top ten make up roughly 9.5% of the sample.

The sequence came from a female donor in good health, enrolled as a control in a pregnancy study. Sequenced material: peripheral blood, taken after pregnancy. The rearrangement joined TRBV5-5 to TRBJ1-4; the D gene is perhaps TRBD1, from 6 matching bases. The CDR3 loop reads CASREGAPGVREKLFF. The nucleotide sequence is given as TGTGCCAGCAGGGAAGGGGCCCCAGGGGTCAGGGAAAAACTGTTTTTT.